These T cell receptor beta chains were read from a single sample in a study of CD8+ T cells in alopecia areata. Generated by immunoSEQ multiplex PCR, the TCRdb table keeps only in-frame clones and is missing some. This table has some 130,000 clones, 53% appearing once. The sample in question was CD4+ T cells sorted from blood, obtained at week 4, from a patient treated with tofacitinib. These receptors all stem from a human donor with alopecia areata. CDR3s include the opening cysteine and the closing phenylalanine or tryptophan. A D gene is named only where the DNA matches it firmly. Only some rows state a clone size, as once, few, many or a class for expanded clones.

>once|TRBV7-2|-|TRBJ1-2
CASSPDSSYGYTF
TGTGCCAGCAGCCCAGACAGTAGCTATGGCTACACCTTC
>few|TRBV19|-|TRBJ2-3
CASSIQRSYTDTQYF
TGTGCCAGTAGTATCCAGCGGAGTTACACAGATACGCAGTATTTT
>-|TRBV7-9|TRBD1|TRBJ2-7
CASRPTGTGLYEQYF
TGTGCCAGCAGACCTACCGGGACAGGGCTTTACGAGCAGTACTTC
>many|TRBV28|-|TRBJ2-7
CASSPEAGVAYEQYF
TGTGCCAGCAGTCCGGAGGCAGGGGTGGCCTACGAGCAGTACTTC
>-|TRBV29-1|-|TRBJ2-6
CRSLGGAGANVLTF
TGCAGGTCCCTTGGAGGGGCTGGGGCCAACGTCCTGACTTTC
>few|TRBV13|TRBD2|TRBJ2-4
CASSLGLTGGIQYF
TGTGCCAGCAGCTTAGGACTAACGGGGGGCATTCAGTACTTC
>few|TRBV11-2|-|TRBJ1-1
CASSPRRDGWATEAFF
TGTGCCAGCAGCCCGCGGAGGGATGGGTGGGCCACTGAAGCTTTCTTT
>-|TRBV15|-|TRBJ1-1
CATSRDRDTLNTEAFF
TGTGCCACCAGCAGGGACCGGGACACCTTGAACACTGAAGCTTTCTTT
>few|TRBV30|-|TRBJ2-7
CAWTDRAGLYEQYF
TGTGCCTGGACCGACCGGGCGGGGCTCTACGAGCAGTACTTC
>few|TRBV11-2|-|TRBJ2-5
CASSLDPPLGPAETQYF
TGTGCCAGCAGCTTAGATCCCCCTCTAGGGCCCGCGGAGACCCAGTACTTC
>-|TRBV5-1|-|TRBJ1-2
CASSPQGPPRAYGYTF
TGCGCCAGCAGCCCCCAGGGGCCTCCGCGGGCGTATGGCTACACCTTC
>few|TRBV30|TRBD1|TRBJ1-1
CAWTRSDRTTEAFF
TGTGCCTGGACCAGATCGGACAGGACCACTGAAGCTTTCTTT
>few|TRBV5-1|TRBD1|TRBJ2-2
CASSLGQGAFTGELFF
TGCGCCAGCAGCTTAGGACAGGGGGCGTTCACCGGGGAGCTGTTTTTT
>few|TRBV7-2|-|TRBJ1-5
CASSLRDQPQHF
TGTGCCAGCAGCCTCAGGGATCAGCCCCAGCATTTT
>-|TRBV19|TRBD1|TRBJ1-5
CASSAGTGGNQPQHF
TGTGCCAGTAGCGCCGGGACAGGGGGCAATCAGCCCCAGCATTTT
>few|TRBV11-2|-|TRBJ1-6
CASSLAGQRSPLHF
TGTGCCAGCAGCTTAGCGGGACAACGTTCACCCCTCCACTTT
>-|TRBV30|-|TRBJ2-1
CAWSDSSSYNEQFF
TGTGCCTGGAGTGACTCCAGCTCCTACAATGAGCAGTTCTTC
>-|TRBV15|TRBD1|TRBJ1-4
CATRTPGQGNEKLFF
TGTGCCACCAGAACACCGGGACAGGGAAATGAAAAACTGTTTTTT
>few|TRBV4-1|TRBD1|TRBJ1-1
CASSQDPTTGGTEAFF
TGCGCCAGCAGCCAAGATCCCACTACAGGGGGCACTGAAGCTTTCTTT
>-|TRBV4-2|TRBD1|TRBJ1-2
CASSQVGQGAGGYTF
TGTGCCAGCAGCCAAGTCGGACAGGGGGCGGGCGGCTACACCTTC
>-|TRBV29-1|TRBD1|TRBJ2-7
CSVEILQPGQGLYEQYF
TGCAGCGTTGAGATACTCCAACCGGGACAGGGTCTTTACGAGCAGTACTTC
>few|TRBV4-1|-|TRBJ1-1
CASSPPVGLKNTEAFF
TGCGCCAGCAGCCCCCCGGTCGGTCTTAAGAACACTGAAGCTTTCTTT
>few|TRBV27|-|TRBJ1-1
CASSFGQMNTEAFF
TGTGCCAGCAGTTTCGGCCAAATGAACACTGAAGCTTTCTTT
>-|TRBV29-1|TRBD1|TRBJ1-4
CSGTTGEGGEKLFF
TGCAGCGGGACTACAGGGGAGGGAGGCGAAAAACTGTTTTTT
>-|TRBV30|TRBD1|TRBJ2-4
CAWSTGTGVNIQYF
TGTGCCTGGAGTACCGGGACAGGCGTTAACATTCAGTACTTC
>few|TRBV29-1|-|TRBJ2-7
CSVGQSYEQYF
TGCAGCGTTGGACAGTCCTACGAGCAGTACTTC
>-|TRBV29-1|-|TRBJ2-1
CSVRTGYNEQFF
TGCAGCGTAAGGACGGGCTACAATGAGCAGTTCTTC
>once|TRBV6-5|TRBD1|TRBJ2-7
CASSSGQGFVRYF
TGTGCCAGCAGTTCCGGACAGGGTTTCGTTCGGTACTTC
>-|TRBV7-9|TRBD1|TRBJ1-2
CASSPRTGLNYGYTF
TGTGCCAGCAGCCCGAGGACAGGGCTAAACTATGGCTACACCTTC
>-|TRBV11-2|-|TRBJ1-2
CASSLDQGGNYGYTF
TGTGCCAGCAGCTTAGATCAGGGCGGGAACTATGGCTACACCTTC
>-|TRBV6-5|TRBD1|TRBJ1-2
CASSYGQGVGGYTF
TGTGCCAGCAGTTACGGTCAGGGGGTAGGTGGCTACACCTTC
>-|TRBV25-1|-|TRBJ2-1
CASSLTDNRYNEQFF
TGTGCCAGCAGTTTAACGGACAACCGTTACAATGAGCAGTTCTTC
>-|TRBV5-1|-|TRBJ1-3
CASSLRSGDTIYF
TGCGCCAGCAGCTTGCGTAGTGGAGACACCATATATTTT
>-|TRBV6-4|TRBD2|TRBJ2-2
CASRLAEGTGELFF
TGTGCCAGCAGACTAGCGGAGGGGACCGGGGAGCTGTTTTTT
>-|TRBV29-1|-|TRBJ1-2
CSVVGGRNTGYGYTF
TGCAGCGTTGTAGGCGGGCGGAATACGGGATATGGCTACACCTTC
>-|TRBV30|-|TRBJ2-1
CAWSVPLAEQFF
TGTGCCTGGAGTGTACCCTTAGCAGAGCAGTTCTTC
>-|TRBV29-1|TRBD2|TRBJ2-1
CSVAQTSGGDNEQFF
TGCAGCGTTGCCCAGACTAGCGGGGGAGACAATGAGCAGTTCTTC
>-|TRBV4-1|-|TRBJ1-1
CASSRRPGTVNTEAFF
TGCGCCAGCAGCCGGAGGCCGGGGACGGTGAACACTGAAGCTTTCTTT
>-|TRBV18|-|TRBJ1-2
CASSPSNSRLYGYTF
TGTGCCAGCTCACCATCGAACAGCCGACTCTATGGCTACACCTTC
>once|TRBV2|-|TRBJ2-1
CASSSNSYNEQFF
TGTGCCAGCAGTTCTAACTCCTACAATGAGCAGTTCTTC
>-|TRBV5-6|-|TRBJ2-2
CASSLGQNTGELFF
TGTGCCAGCAGCTTGGGACAGAACACCGGGGAGCTGTTTTTT